Described below is a single T cell receptor beta chain sequence and its context. In the authors' workflow: Reference gene primer amplification gave nucleated cell count estimates. The protocol was immunoSEQ multiplex PCR, while the TCRdb copy is restricted to in-frame clones and leaves out a portion. V and J calls and clone size are those listed in that table; D and trimming were worked out from the DNA. The sample has over 200,000 clones, approximately 90% seen once; the top ten hold 2.7%. While infection was still active, Seattle patients were enrolled and then followed longitudinally. These data are taken from a study of blood T cell repertoires in COVID-19. Background on the study: Italy, Spain and the United States were the sources of the convalescent and acute COVID-19 samples. PBMCs, B-cell-depleted T cells, or T cells provided the cDNA or gDNA that made up the material.

The CDR3 covers 15 residues. Trimming took off 1 base at V and 2 bases at J, with 10 bases between the two ends. Germline V gene lookup returns CDR1 KGHSH and CDR2 LQKENI. The chain has TRBV18 and TRBJ2-3; TRBD2 might be the D (6 bases). The sample was peripheral blood. This sequence originates from a man aged 30-40 years with COVID-19, enrolled during active disease. CDR3 nucleotide sequence: TGTGCCAGCTCACCACTACTAGCCTCCACAGATACGCAGTATTTT. Encoded protein: CASSPLLASTDTQYF.